This entry lists 17 T cell receptor beta chains sequenced from one sample in a study of blood T cell repertoires in COVID-19. Produced via immunoSEQ multiplex PCR; TCRdb's table is partial and in-frame only. The table lists some 300,000 clones, around 90% of them singletons. Sequencing used PBMCs or T cells enriched from blood (not recorded which). The source is a woman in her forties who had recovered from COVID-19.

This clone was found once. V gene TRBV7-9 combines with J gene TRBJ2-3, with D possibly being TRBD2 (5 bases). This CDR3 region has 13 residues. Germline V lookup: CDR1 SEHNR, CDR2 FQNEAQ (reference sequence). Trimming shortened V by 4 bases and J by 6 bases, and 11 bases separated the two germline ends. CDR3 coding DNA: TGTGCCAGCAGCTCCTCCGGGATGGATACGCAGTATTTT. Protein product: CASSSSGMDTQYF.

This clone has only one observation. The CDR3 DNA reads as TGTGCCAGCAGGGACAGGGGAAATGAAAAACTGTTTTTT. It specifies CASRDRGNEKLFF. The chain links TRBV2 to TRBJ1-4, with 9 positions matching TRBD1. V lost 6 bases, J lost 5 bases, and 1 base stayed unmatched. Per the germline V gene, CDR1 is SNHLY and CDR2 is FYNNEI. CDR3 length: 13 amino acids.

J is TRBJ2-2 and V is TRBV30; 8 bases map to TRBD2. V dropped 4 bases and J dropped 2; count of bases not matched to a gene: 6. CDR1 is GTSNPN and CDR2 is SVGIG in the germline V gene (reference sequence). The CDR3 runs 15 residues. The CDR3 protein is CAWTLAGHNTGELFF. The CDR3 nucleotides are TGTGCCTGGACTTTAGCGGGGCACAACACCGGGGAGCTGTTTTTT. Using reference TRBV30 and TRBJ2-2 for the parts outside the CDR3, the full variable domain is SQTIHQWPATLVQPVGSPLSLECTVEGTSNPNLYWYRQAAGRGLQLLFYSVGIGQISSEVPQNLSASRPQDRQFILSSKKLLLSDSGFYLCAWTLAGHNTGELFFGEGSRLTVL.

A single count supports this clone. CDR3 bases: TGTGCCAGCAGCCCCTACGGCGCGGGGACCTACAATGAGCAGTTCTTC. Protein sequence: CASSPYGAGTYNEQFF. V usage is TRBV7-3 and J usage is TRBJ2-1; maybe TRBD2 (6 bases). There are 16 residues in the CDR3. The V end lost 5 bases, the J end lost 2 bases, and 16 bases lay between the germline ends. The germline V gene encodes CDR1 SGHTA and CDR2 FQGTGA.

V is TRBV30 and J is TRBJ1-1; 11 bases are a match to TRBD1. Germline V gene sequence: CDR1 GTSNPN, CDR2 SVGIG (reference sequence). Trimming at V came to 5 bases and at J to 4 bases, leaving 9 bases not matched to a gene. There are 15 residues in the CDR3. This CDR3 is CAWLDRGRSVTEAFF. The CDR3 region has the DNA TGTGCCTGGTTGGACAGGGGGCGATCCGTCACTGAAGCTTTCTTT.

The chain combines TRBV10-3 with TRBJ2-3; 15 positions match TRBD2. Germline V lookup: CDR1 ENHRY, CDR2 SYGVKD. The CDR3 length is 16 residues. V lost 5 bases and J lost 3; bases outside the gene matches: 3. In DNA, the CDR3 is TGTGCCATCAGTACGGGACTAGCGGGAGGTACAGATACGCAGTATTTT. It yields the protein CAISTGLAGGTDTQYF.

This clone appeared once. The genes are TRBV16 and TRBJ1-2, with a weak D call TRBD1 (6 bases). The CDR3 runs to 15 residues. V was clipped by 0 bases and J by 6 bases, with 14 bases between them. CDR1 is KGHSY and CDR2 is FQNENV in the germline V gene. The CDR3 loop reads CASSQSGQGRNGYTF. The CDR3 DNA sequence: TGTGCCAGCAGCCAATCAGGGCAGGGGAGAAATGGCTACACCTTC.

CDR3 loop: CASSYGLGSNQPQHF. For the CDR3, the DNA is TGTGCCAGCAGTTACGGACTGGGATCAAATCAGCCCCAGCATTTT. This rearrangement joins TRBV6-2 or TRBV6-3 to TRBJ1-5; D remains unclear. The V end was cut by 2 bases, the J end by 4 bases, with 12 bases between. Germline V lookup: CDR1 MNHEY, CDR2 SVGEGT. The CDR3 has 15 amino acids.

The V and J genes are TRBV3-1 (or the pseudogene TRBV3-2) and TRBJ1-5; D ambiguous. The germline V gene has CDR1 LGHDT and CDR2 YNNKEL (reference sequence). There are 15 residues in the CDR3. V lost 6 bases to trimming and J lost 4 bases, with 16 bases between them. The CDR3 DNA follows: TGTGCCAGCAGTGGCCCCGCCGGCGGTAATCAGCCCCAGCATTTT. As protein: CASSGPAGGNQPQHF.

This rearrangement joins TRBV27 to TRBJ1-2; 8 positions agree with TRBD1. CDR3 size: 16 residues. The V segment lost 2 bases and the J segment 8 bases; nucleotides outside the gene matches: 13. Germline V gene lookup returns CDR1 MNHEY and CDR2 SMNVEV (reference sequence). CDR3 nucleotide sequence: TGTGCCAGCAGTTTACGGCAGGGGGCTTGGTTCGACGGCTACACCTTC. Translation gives CASSLRQGAWFDGYTF.

This clone has more than one count but fewer than ten. The genes are TRBV18 and TRBJ2-2; 8 bases match TRBD2. Looked up from germline, CDR1 is KGHSH and CDR2 is LQKENI. The CDR3 is 16 residues long. Trimming took 4 bases from V and 3 from J; bases not matched to a gene: 7. The CDR3 is CASSLAGTRDTGELFF. CDR3 coding DNA: TGTGCCAGCTCACTGGCCGGGACTAGAGACACCGGGGAGCTGTTTTTT. Full variable domain (missing parts from reference TRBV18 and TRBJ2-2): NAGVMQNPRHLVRRRGQEARLRCSPMKGHSHVYWYRQLPEEGLKFMVYLQKENIIDESGMPKERFSAEFPKEGPSILRIQQVVRGDSAAYFCASSLAGTRDTGELFFGEGSRLTVL.

The V and J genes are TRBV15 and TRBJ1-2, with D perhaps TRBD1 (6 bases). Germline lookup yields CDR1 LNHNV and CDR2 YYDKDF (reference sequence). With 1 base removed from V and 2 bases from J, the gap between germline ends came to 14 bases. This CDR3 is built from 16 residues. The CDR3 protein is CATSRGDILQNYGYTF. The CDR3 DNA follows: TGTGCCACCAGCAGAGGGGACATCCTGCAAAACTATGGCTACACCTTC.

The rearrangement links TRBV6-4 to TRBJ1-6, with 8 bases that match TRBD1. The CDR3 totals 15 residues. The junction had 8 bases not matched to a gene; V was cut back by 6 bases and J by 7 bases. Germline CDR1 and CDR2: MRHNA and SNTAGT. The CDR3 region is CASRTGTGFNSPLHF. The CDR3 bases are TGTGCCAGCAGGACCGGGACAGGCTTCAATTCACCCCTCCACTTT.

CDR3 in amino acids: CASSVDLGPVYEQYF. The CDR3 DNA reads TGTGCCAGCAGCGTAGATCTGGGGCCAGTCTACGAGCAGTACTTC. The V call is TRBV9, the J call TRBJ2-7; possibly TRBD1 for D (5 bases). V lost 0 bases and J lost 3, with 13 bases in between. Per the germline V gene, CDR1 is SGDLS and CDR2 is YYNGEE. The CDR3 contains 15 residues.

This clone is a singleton in its sample. This chain links TRBV28 with TRBJ2-1, with TRBD2 identical over 12 bases. The ends lost 2 bases at V and 4 bases at J; junction bases unmatched: 6. Germline assignment: CDR1 MDHEN and CDR2 SYDVKM. This CDR3 comprises 17 residues. DNA of the CDR3: TGTGCCAGCAGTTTACCTAGCGGGAGGGCCGGATACAATGAGCAGTTCTTC. Amino acid sequence: CASSLPSGRAGYNEQFF.

The chain links TRBV7-6 to TRBJ1-1; 8 bases match TRBD1. This CDR3 has 13 amino acids. Losses at the gene ends were 5 bases for V and 11 bases for J; bases not matched to a gene: 10. Germline CDR1 SGHVS, CDR2 FNYEAQ. The CDR3 coding sequence is TGTGCCAGCAGCCCAAAGGGACAGGCTGGCGCTTTCTTT. Its protein is CASSPKGQAGAFF.

J is TRBJ1-3 and V is TRBV14, with D perhaps TRBD1 (6 bases). Germline CDR1 SGHDN, CDR2 FVKESK. Trimming took off 1 base at V and 3 bases at J, with 16 bases between the two ends. This CDR3 contains 17 residues. CDR3 nucleotides: TGTGCCAGCAGCCAAGGGCCTGGACAGTCAATTGGAAACACCATATATTTT. It yields the protein CASSQGPGQSIGNTIYF.